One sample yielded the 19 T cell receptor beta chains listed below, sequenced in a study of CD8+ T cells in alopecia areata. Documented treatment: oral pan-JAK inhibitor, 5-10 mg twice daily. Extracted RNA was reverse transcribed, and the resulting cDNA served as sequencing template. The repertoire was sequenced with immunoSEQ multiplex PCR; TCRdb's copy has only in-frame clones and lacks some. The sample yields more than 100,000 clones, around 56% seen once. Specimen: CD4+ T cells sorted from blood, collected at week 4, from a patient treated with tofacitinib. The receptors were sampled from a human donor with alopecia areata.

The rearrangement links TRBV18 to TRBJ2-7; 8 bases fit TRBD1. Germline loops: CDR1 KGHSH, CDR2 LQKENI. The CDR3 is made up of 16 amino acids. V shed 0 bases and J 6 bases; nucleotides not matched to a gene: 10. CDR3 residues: CASSPPRRTGSSEQYF. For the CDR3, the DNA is TGTGCCAGCTCACCACCAAGAAGGACAGGGAGCAGCGAGCAGTACTTC. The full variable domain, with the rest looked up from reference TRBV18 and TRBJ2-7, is NAGVMQNPRHLVRRRGQEARLRCSPMKGHSHVYWYRQLPEEGLKFMVYLQKENIIDESGMPKERFSAEFPKEGPSILRIQQVVRGDSAAYFCASSPPRRTGSSEQYFGPGTRLTVT.

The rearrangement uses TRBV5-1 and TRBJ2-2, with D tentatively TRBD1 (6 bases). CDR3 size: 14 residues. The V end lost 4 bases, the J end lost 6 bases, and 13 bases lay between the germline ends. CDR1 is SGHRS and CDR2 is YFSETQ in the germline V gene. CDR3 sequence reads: CASSDSTGPGELFF. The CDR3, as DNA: TGCGCCAGCAGCGATTCAACAGGGCCCGGGGAGCTGTTTTTT.

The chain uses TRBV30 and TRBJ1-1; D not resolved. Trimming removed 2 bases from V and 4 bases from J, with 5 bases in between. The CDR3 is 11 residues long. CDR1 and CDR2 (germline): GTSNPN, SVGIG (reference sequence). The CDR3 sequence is CAWSIFTEAFF. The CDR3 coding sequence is TGTGCCTGGAGTATCTTCACTGAAGCTTTCTTT.

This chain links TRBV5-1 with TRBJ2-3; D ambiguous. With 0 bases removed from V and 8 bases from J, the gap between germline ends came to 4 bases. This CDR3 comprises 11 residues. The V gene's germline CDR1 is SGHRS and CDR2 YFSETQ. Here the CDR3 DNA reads TGCGCCAGCAGCTTGGAGGGTACGCAGTATTTT. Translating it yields CASSLEGTQYF.

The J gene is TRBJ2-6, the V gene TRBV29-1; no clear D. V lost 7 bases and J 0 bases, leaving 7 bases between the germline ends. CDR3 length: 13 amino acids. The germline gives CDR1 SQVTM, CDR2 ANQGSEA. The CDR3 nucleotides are TGCAGCGCCTTTAGCTCTGGGGCCAACGTCCTGACTTTC. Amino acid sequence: CSAFSSGANVLTF. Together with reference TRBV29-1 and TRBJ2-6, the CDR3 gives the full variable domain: SAVISQKPSRDICQRGTSLTIQCQVDSQVTMMFWYRQQPGQSLTLIATANQGSEATYESGFVIDKFPISRPNLTFSTLTVSNMSPEDSSIYLCSAFSSGANVLTFGAGSRLTVL.

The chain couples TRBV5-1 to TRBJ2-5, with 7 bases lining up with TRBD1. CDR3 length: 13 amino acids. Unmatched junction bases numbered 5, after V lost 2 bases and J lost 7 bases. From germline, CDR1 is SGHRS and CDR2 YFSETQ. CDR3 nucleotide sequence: TGCGCCAGCAGCTTTGACAGGGAAGGGACCCAGTACTTC. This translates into CASSFDREGTQYF.

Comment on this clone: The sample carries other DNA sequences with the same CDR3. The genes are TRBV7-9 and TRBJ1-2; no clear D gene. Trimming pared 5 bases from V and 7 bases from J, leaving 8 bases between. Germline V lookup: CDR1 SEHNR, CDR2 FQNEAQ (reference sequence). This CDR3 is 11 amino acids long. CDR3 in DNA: TGTGCCAGCAGCCCACTCTCTGGCTACACCTTC. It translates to CASSPLSGYTF.

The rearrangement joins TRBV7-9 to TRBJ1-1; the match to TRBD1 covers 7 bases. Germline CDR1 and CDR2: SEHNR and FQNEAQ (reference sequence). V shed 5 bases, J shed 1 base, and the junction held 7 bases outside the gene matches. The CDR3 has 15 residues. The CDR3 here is CASSAATGANTEAFF. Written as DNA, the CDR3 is TGTGCCAGCAGCGCGGCAACAGGGGCGAACACTGAAGCTTTCTTT. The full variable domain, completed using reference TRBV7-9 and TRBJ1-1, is DTGVSQNPRHKITKRGQNVTFRCDPISEHNRLYWYRQTLGQGPEFLTYFQNEAQLEKSRLLSDRFSAERPKGSFSTLEIQRTEQGDSAMYLCASSAATGANTEAFFGQGTRLTVV.

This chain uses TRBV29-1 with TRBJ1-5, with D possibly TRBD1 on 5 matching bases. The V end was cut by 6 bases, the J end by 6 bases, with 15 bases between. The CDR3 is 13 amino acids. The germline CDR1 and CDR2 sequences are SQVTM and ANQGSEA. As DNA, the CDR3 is TGCAGCGTCCGCCCGGGGGTGGCTCAGCCCCAGCATTTT. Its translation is CSVRPGVAQPQHF.

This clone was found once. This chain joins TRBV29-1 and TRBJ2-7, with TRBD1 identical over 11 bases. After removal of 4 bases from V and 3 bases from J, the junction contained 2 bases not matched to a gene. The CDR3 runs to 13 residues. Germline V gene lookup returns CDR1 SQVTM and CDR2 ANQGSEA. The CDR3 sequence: CSVVGTGGYEQYF. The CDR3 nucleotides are TGCAGCGTTGTCGGGACAGGGGGCTACGAGCAGTACTTC.

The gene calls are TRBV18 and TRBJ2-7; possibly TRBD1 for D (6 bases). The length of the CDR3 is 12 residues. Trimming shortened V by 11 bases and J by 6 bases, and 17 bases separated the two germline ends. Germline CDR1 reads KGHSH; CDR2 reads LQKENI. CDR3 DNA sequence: TGTGCCGGCCAAACAGACAGGCCCGAGCAGTACTTC. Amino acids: CAGQTDRPEQYF.

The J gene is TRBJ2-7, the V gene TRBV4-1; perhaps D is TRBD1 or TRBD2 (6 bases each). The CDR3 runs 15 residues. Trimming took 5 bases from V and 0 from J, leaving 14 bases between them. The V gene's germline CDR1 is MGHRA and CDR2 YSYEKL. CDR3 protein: CASSGGPSGSYEQYF. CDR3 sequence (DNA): TGCGCCAGCAGCGGGGGGCCCAGCGGCTCCTACGAGCAGTACTTC.

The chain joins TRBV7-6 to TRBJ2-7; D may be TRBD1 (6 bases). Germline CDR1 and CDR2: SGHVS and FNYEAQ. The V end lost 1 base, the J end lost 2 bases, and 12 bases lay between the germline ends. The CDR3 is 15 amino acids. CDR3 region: CASSLDSGVAYEQYF. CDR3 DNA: TGTGCCAGCAGCTTAGATTCAGGGGTCGCCTACGAGCAGTACTTC. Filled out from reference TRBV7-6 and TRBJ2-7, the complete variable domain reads GAGVSQSPRYKVTKRGQDVALRCDPISGHVSLYWYRQALGQGPEFLTYFNYEAQQDKSGLPNDRFSAERPEGSISTLTIQRTEQRDSAMYRCASSLDSGVAYEQYFGPGTRLTVT.

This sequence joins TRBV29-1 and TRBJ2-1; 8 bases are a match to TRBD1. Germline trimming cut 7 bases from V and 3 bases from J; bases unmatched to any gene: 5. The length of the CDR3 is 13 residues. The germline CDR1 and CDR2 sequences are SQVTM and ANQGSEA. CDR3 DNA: TGCAGCGGGAACAGGGGGAACTACAATGAGCAGTTCTTC. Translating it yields CSGNRGNYNEQFF.

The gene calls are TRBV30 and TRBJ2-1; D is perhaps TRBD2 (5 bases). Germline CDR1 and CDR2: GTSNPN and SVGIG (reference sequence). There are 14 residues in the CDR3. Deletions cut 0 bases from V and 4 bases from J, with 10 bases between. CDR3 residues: CAWSVRTEYNEQFF. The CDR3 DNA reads TGTGCCTGGAGTGTCAGGACTGAATACAATGAGCAGTTCTTC.

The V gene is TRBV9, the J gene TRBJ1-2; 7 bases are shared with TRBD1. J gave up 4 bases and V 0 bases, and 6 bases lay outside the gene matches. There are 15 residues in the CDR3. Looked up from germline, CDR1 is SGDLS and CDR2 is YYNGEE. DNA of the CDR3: TGTGCCAGCAGCGTAGAAGCAGGGGGAAGCTATGGCTACACCTTC. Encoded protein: CASSVEAGGSYGYTF.

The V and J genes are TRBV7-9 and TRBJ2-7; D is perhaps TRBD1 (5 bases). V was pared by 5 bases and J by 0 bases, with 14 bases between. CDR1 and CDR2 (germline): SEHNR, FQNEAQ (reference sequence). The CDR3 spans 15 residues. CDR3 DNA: TGTGCCAGCAGCCGGACAAGGGTGGGCTCCTACGAGCAGTACTTC. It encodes CASSRTRVGSYEQYF.

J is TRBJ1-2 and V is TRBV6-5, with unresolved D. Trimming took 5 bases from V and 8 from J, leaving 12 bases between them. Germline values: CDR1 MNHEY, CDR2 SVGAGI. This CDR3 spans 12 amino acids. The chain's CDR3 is CASSPGPGGYTF. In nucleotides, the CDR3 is TGTGCCAGCAGTCCAGGACCGGGCGGCTACACCTTC.

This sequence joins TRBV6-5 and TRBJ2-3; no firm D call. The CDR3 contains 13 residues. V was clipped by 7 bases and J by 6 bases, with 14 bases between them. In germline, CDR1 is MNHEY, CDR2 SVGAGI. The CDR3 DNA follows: TGTGCCAGCAAGACCAGTGTAGGGGATACGCAGTATTTT. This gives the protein CASKTSVGDTQYF.